This T cell receptor (beta chain) was captured by sequencing in a study of memory CD8 T cells in hepatitis C reinfection. CDR1 MNHNS and CDR2 SASEGT come from the germline V gene. This CDR3 contains 14 residues. Trimming pared 6 bases from V and 4 bases from J, leaving 13 bases between. Produced via immunoSEQ multiplex PCR; TCRdb's table is partial and in-frame only. The table has about 46,000 clones, nearly 90% seen once; the top ten hold 0.72%. Documented time point: late/post reinfection, 12 to 24 weeks after detection. TCR sequencing was done directly ex vivo on sorted cells, without expansion in vitro. This clone was detected a few times.

This TCR came from a man between 18 and 29 years old with hepatitis C virus infection. Material for sequencing was naive CD8+ T cells sorted from blood. The chain recombines TRBV6-1 with TRBJ2-1; a possible D gene is TRBD1 (6 bases). Here the CDR3 DNA reads TGTGCCAGCAGGCGTTCAGGGGAGTACAATGAGCAGTTCTTC. Protein: CASRRSGEYNEQFF.